These 13 T cell receptor beta chains were sequenced from one sample in a study of T cells in tuberculosis. Data came from immunoSEQ multiplex PCR; TCRdb stores just in-frame clones and leaves some out. The data hold some 7,700 clones, with 95% observed a single time. What was sequenced was PBMCs. These receptors came from an adult with tuberculosis.

The chain combines TRBV12-5 with TRBJ2-2; D is uncertain. The CDR3 has 11 amino acids. Germline CDR1 reads LGHNT; CDR2 reads FRNRAP. Trimming shortened V by 4 bases and J by 5 bases, and 2 bases separated the two germline ends. The CDR3 bases are TGTGCTAGTGGTTCTACCGGGGAGCTGTTTTTT. Residues: CASGSTGELFF.

This clone was counted once. This rearrangement joins TRBV19 to TRBJ1-2; D is ambiguous. The CDR3 loop spans 13 amino acids. The ends were cut back, 3 bases at V and 2 bases at J, with 7 bases in the middle. The germline V gene encodes CDR1 LNHDA and CDR2 SQIVND (reference sequence). This chain's CDR3 is CASSMAGNYGYTF. The CDR3 nucleotides read TGTGCCAGTAGTATGGCGGGGAACTATGGCTACACCTTC.

This chain connects TRBV7-8 to TRBJ2-5; 7 bases align to TRBD2. This CDR3 has 15 amino acids. Germline trimming cut 5 bases from V and 5 bases from J; bases unmatched to any gene: 11. The germline V gene has CDR1 SGHVS and CDR2 FQNEAQ. This CDR3 is CASSRGLGVYETQYF. CDR3 DNA: TGTGCCAGCAGCCGCGGACTAGGGGTCTATGAGACCCAGTACTTC.

The genes are TRBV6-5 and TRBJ2-1, with 11 bases that match TRBD2. Per germline, CDR1 MNHEY and CDR2 SVGAGI. This CDR3 spans 12 amino acids. V trimming: 8 bases; J trimming: 10 bases; junction bases outside the gene matches: 4. The CDR3 DNA follows: TGTGCCAGCGGGACTAGCGGAAAAGAGCAGTTCTTC. Translation gives CASGTSGKEQFF.

The chain carries TRBV6-5 and TRBJ1-1; TRBD1 matches 8 bases. Germline lookup yields CDR1 MNHEY and CDR2 SVGAGI. This CDR3 is 15 amino acids long. Trimming removed 0 bases from V and 4 bases from J; junction bases left unmatched: 4. The chain's CDR3 is CASSYSTGGGTEAFF. Written as DNA, the CDR3 is TGTGCCAGCAGTTACTCTACAGGGGGAGGCACTGAAGCTTTCTTT.

This chain uses TRBV18 with TRBJ2-2; the match to TRBD1 covers 8 bases. The V segment lost 3 bases and the J segment 1 base; nucleotides outside the gene matches: 4. Germline CDR1 KGHSH, CDR2 LQKENI. The CDR3 contains 16 residues. The CDR3 nucleotides read TGTGCCAGCTCACCCCGAGGGACAGGGAACACCGGGGAGCTGTTTTTT. As protein: CASSPRGTGNTGELFF.

The V and J genes are TRBV5-4 and TRBJ1-6; 8 bases are shared with TRBD1. This CDR3 contains 16 residues. The J segment lost 7 bases and the V segment lost 2 bases, leaving 8 bases of the junction unmatched. Per the germline V gene, CDR1 is SGHNT and CDR2 is YYREEE (reference sequence). The CDR3 loop is CASSFPTGEGNSPLHF. For the CDR3, the DNA is TGTGCCAGCAGCTTCCCGACAGGGGAAGGGAATTCACCCCTCCACTTT.

The V call is TRBV5-1, the J call TRBJ2-4; TRBD1 is a possible D gene (5 bases). The CDR3 spans 15 residues. V was pared by 0 bases and J by 7 bases, with 14 bases between. CDR1 is SGHRS and CDR2 is YFSETQ in the germline V gene. Here the CDR3 reads CASSLVTASSNIQYF. In DNA form, the CDR3 reads TGCGCCAGCAGCTTGGTGACAGCATCCTCTAACATTCAGTACTTC.

The genes are TRBV6-5 and TRBJ1-6; D gene unclear. The ends were cut back, 6 bases at V and 9 bases at J, with 9 bases in the middle. In germline, CDR1 is MNHEY, CDR2 SVGAGI. This CDR3 comprises 12 residues. The CDR3 nucleotides read TGTGCCAGCAGCGAACCCGGTTCACCCCTCCACTTT. It is translated as CASSEPGSPLHF.

The gene calls are TRBV6-5 and TRBJ2-1; 7 positions agree with TRBD2. CDR1 is MNHEY, CDR2 SVGAGI, per germline. The ends lost 2 bases at V and 7 bases at J; junction bases unmatched: 11. CDR3 size: 16 residues. CDR3 sequence (DNA): TGTGCCAGCAGTTACCGGAGCGGGATTACTAGGAATGAGCAGTTCTTC. Amino acid sequence: CASSYRSGITRNEQFF.

The chain joins TRBV7-3 to TRBJ2-7; D is possibly TRBD2 (5 bases). Trimming left V 2 bases short and J 2 bases short, with 13 bases between. The CDR3 sequence is 15 residues long. CDR1 and CDR2 (germline): SGHTA, FQGTGA. CDR3 coding DNA: TGTGCCAGCAGCTTACAGTCGGGGTCCCCCTACGAGCAGTACTTC. The encoded protein is CASSLQSGSPYEQYF.

V and J are TRBV19 and TRBJ1-4; D possibly corresponds to TRBD1 (5 bases). The germline V gene encodes CDR1 LNHDA and CDR2 SQIVND (reference sequence). The CDR3 length is 13 residues. Trimming stripped 10 bases from V and 4 bases from J, with 13 bases between. The CDR3 here is CATHTGYNEKLFF. The CDR3 nucleotides read TGTGCCACCCATACAGGTTATAATGAAAAACTGTTTTTT.

The genes are TRBV23-1 and TRBJ2-7; a weak D match, TRBD1 (6 bases). TRBV23-1 is noted as an ORF with a role that remains uncertain. V lost 4 bases and J 4 bases, leaving 20 bases between the germline ends. The CDR3 sequence is 16 residues long. The CDR3: CASSRIPGALLYEQYF. CDR3 nucleotide sequence: TGCGCCAGCAGTCGAATACCAGGGGCCCTCCTTTACGAGCAGTACTTC.